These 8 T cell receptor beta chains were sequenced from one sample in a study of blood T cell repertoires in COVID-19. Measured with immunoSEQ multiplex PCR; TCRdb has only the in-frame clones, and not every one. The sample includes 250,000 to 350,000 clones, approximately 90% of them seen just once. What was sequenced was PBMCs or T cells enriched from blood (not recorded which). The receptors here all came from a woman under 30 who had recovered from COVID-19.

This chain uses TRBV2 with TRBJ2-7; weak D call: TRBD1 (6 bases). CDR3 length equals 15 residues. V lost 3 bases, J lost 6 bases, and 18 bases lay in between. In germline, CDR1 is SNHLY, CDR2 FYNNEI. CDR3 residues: CASSENTGKIGEQYF. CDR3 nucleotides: TGTGCCAGCAGTGAGAATACAGGGAAGATTGGCGAGCAGTACTTC.

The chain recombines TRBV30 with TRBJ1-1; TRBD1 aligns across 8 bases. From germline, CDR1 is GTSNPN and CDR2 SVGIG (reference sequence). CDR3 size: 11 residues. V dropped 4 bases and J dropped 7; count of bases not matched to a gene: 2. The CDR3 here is CAWNRGYEAFF. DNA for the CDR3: TGTGCCTGGAACAGGGGGTATGAAGCTTTCTTT.

CDR3 region: CASSVEAGDSGNTIYF. The CDR3 DNA follows: TGTGCCAGCAGTGTTGAGGCAGGGGACTCTGGAAACACCATATATTTT. The chain uses TRBV2 and TRBJ1-3; tentatively, D is TRBD1 (6 bases). The CDR3 sequence is 16 residues long. V was cut by 4 bases and J by 0 bases, with 13 bases left in between. CDR1 is SNHLY, CDR2 FYNNEI, per germline.

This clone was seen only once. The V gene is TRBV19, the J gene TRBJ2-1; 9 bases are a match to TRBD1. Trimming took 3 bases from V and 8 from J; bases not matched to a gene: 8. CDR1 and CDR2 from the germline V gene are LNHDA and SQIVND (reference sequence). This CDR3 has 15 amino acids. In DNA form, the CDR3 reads TGTGCCAGTAGTATCCCGGGACAGGGATACGATGAGCAGTTCTTC. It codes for CASSIPGQGYDEQFF.

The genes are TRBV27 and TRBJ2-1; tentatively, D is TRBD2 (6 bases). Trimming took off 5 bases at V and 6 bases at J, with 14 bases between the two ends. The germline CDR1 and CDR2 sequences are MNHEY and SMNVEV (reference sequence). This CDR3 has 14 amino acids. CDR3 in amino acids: CASSLPGTSNEQFF. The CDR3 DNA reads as TGTGCCAGCAGTCTTCCCGGGACTTCCAATGAGCAGTTCTTC.

The CDR3 region is CASSIDQTNTEAFF. CDR3 coding DNA: TGTGCCAGTAGTATAGATCAGACAAACACTGAAGCTTTCTTT. The J gene is TRBJ1-1, the V gene TRBV19; no firm D call. This CDR3 is built from 14 residues. Between the trimmed V and J ends, which lost 0 bases and 2 bases, there was a span of 7 bases. CDR1 is LNHDA, CDR2 SQIVND, per germline (reference sequence).

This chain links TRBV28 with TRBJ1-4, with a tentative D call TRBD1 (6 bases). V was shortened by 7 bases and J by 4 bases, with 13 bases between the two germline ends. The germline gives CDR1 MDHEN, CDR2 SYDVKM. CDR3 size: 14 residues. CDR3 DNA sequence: TGTGCCAGCAAGGGGGGAGGGGTTAATGAAAAACTGTTTTTT. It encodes CASKGGGVNEKLFF.

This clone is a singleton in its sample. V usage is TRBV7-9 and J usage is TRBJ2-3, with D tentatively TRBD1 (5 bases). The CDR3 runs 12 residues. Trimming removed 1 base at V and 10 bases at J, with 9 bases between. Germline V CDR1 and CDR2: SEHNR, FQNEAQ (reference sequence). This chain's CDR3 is CASSLGGDAQYF. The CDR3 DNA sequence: TGTGCCAGCAGCTTAGGGGGCGATGCGCAGTATTTT.